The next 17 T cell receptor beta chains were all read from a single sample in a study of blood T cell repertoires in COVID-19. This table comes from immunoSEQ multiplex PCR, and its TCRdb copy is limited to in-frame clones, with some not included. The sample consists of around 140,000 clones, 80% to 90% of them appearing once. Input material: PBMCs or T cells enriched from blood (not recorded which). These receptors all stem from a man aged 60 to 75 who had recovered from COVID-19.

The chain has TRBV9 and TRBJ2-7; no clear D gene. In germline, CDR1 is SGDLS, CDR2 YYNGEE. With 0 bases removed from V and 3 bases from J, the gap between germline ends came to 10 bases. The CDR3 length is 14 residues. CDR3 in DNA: TGTGCCAGCAGCGTAGGAATGGGCAACTACGAGCAGTACTTC. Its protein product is CASSVGMGNYEQYF. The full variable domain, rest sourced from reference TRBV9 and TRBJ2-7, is DSGVTQTPKHLITATGQRVTLRCSPRSGDLSVYWYQQSLDQGLQFLIQYYNGEERAKGNILERFSAQQFPDLHSELNLSSLELGDSALYFCASSVGMGNYEQYFGPGTRLTVT.

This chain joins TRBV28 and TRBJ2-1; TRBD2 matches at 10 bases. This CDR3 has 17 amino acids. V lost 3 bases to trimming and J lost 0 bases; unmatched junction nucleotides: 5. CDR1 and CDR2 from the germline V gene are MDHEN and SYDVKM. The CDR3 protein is CASSFPSGRFSYNEQFF. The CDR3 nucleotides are TGTGCCAGCAGTTTCCCTAGCGGGAGATTCTCCTACAATGAGCAGTTCTTC.

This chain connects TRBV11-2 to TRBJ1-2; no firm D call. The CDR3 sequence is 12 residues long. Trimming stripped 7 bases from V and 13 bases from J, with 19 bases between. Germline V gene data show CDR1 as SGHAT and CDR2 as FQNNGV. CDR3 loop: CASTASRSSGTF. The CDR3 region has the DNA TGTGCCAGCACCGCTTCTAGGAGCTCCGGCACCTTC.

The CDR3 nucleotides are TGTGCCAGCCGGAAGGACAGGGGGAAAGCTTTCTTT. This gives the protein CASRKDRGKAFF. The chain carries TRBV2 and TRBJ1-1; 10 bases agree with TRBD1. The germline gives CDR1 SNHLY, CDR2 FYNNEI. The CDR3 length is 12 residues. V trimming: 8 bases; J trimming: 9 bases; junction bases outside the gene matches: 6.

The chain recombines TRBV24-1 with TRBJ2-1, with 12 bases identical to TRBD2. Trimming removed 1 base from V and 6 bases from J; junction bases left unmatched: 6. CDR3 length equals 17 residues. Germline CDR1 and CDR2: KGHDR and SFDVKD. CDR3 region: CATSDFQSSGRANEQFF. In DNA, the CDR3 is TGTGCCACCAGTGATTTTCAATCTAGCGGGAGGGCCAATGAGCAGTTCTTC.

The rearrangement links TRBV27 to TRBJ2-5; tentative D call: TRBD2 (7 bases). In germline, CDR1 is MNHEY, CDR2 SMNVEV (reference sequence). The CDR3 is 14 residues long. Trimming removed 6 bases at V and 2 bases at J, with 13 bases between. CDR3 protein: CASRGGTPQETQYF. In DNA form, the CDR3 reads TGTGCCAGCAGGGGGGGGACACCGCAAGAGACCCAGTACTTC.

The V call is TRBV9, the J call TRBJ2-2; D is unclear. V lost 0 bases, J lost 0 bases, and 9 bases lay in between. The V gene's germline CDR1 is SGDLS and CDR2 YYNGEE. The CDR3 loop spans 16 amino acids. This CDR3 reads CASSVGRFANTGELFF. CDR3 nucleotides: TGTGCCAGCAGCGTAGGCCGGTTCGCGAACACCGGGGAGCTGTTTTTT.

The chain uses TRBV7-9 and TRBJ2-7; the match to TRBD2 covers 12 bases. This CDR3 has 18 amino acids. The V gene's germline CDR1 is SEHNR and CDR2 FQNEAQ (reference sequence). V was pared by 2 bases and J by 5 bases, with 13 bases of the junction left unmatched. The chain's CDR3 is CASSLHGLLAGGGDEQYF. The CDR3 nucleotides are TGTGCCAGCAGCTTACATGGATTACTAGCGGGAGGTGGAGACGAGCAGTACTTC.

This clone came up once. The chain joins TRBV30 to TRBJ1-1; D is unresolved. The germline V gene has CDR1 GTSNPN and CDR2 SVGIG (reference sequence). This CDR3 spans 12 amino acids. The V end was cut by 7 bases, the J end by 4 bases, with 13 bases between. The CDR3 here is CASLRATTEAFF. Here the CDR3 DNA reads TGTGCCTCCCTGCGGGCTACCACTGAAGCTTTCTTT.

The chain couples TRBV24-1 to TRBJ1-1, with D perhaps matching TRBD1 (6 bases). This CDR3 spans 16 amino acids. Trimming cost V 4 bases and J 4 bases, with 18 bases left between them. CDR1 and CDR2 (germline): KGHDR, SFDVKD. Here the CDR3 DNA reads TGTGCCACCAGTGAAACTCCAGGGGCTAGGGGCACTGAAGCTTTCTTT. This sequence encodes CATSETPGARGTEAFF.

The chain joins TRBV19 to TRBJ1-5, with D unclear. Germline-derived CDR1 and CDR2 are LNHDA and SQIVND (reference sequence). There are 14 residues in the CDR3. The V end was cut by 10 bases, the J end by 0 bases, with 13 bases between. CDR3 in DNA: TGTGCCACCTCACCGAGGTCTAGCAATCAGCCCCAGCATTTT. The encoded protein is CATSPRSSNQPQHF. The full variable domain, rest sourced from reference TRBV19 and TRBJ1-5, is DGGITQSPKYLFRKEGQNVTLSCEQNLNHDAMYWYRQDPGQGLRLIYYSQIVNDFQKGDIAEGYSVSREKKESFPLTVTSAQKNPTAFYLCATSPRSSNQPQHFGDGTRLSIL.

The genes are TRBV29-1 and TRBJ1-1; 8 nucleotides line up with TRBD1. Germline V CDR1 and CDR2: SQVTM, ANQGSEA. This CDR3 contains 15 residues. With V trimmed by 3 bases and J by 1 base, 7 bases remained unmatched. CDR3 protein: CSVETGALGNTEAFF. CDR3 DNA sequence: TGCAGCGTTGAGACAGGGGCATTGGGGAACACTGAAGCTTTCTTT. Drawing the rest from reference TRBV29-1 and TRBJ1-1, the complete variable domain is SAVISQKPSRDICQRGTSLTIQCQVDSQVTMMFWYRQQPGQSLTLIATANQGSEATYESGFVIDKFPISRPNLTFSTLTVSNMSPEDSSIYLCSVETGALGNTEAFFGQGTRLTVV.

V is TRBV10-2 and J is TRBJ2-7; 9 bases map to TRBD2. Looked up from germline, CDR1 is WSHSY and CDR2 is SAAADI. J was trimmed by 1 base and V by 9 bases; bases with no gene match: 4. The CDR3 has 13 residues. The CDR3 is CASRGGVSYEQYF. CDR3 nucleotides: TGCGCCAGTCGCGGGGGGGTATCCTACGAGCAGTACTTC.

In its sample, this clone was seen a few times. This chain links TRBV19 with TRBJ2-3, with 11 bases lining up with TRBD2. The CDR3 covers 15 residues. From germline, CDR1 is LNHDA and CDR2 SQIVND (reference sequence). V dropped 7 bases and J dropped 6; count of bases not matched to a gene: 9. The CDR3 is CASKKLAGESDTQYF. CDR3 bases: TGTGCCAGTAAGAAACTAGCGGGAGAATCCGATACGCAGTATTTT. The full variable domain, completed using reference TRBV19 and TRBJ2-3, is DGGITQSPKYLFRKEGQNVTLSCEQNLNHDAMYWYRQDPGQGLRLIYYSQIVNDFQKGDIAEGYSVSREKKESFPLTVTSAQKNPTAFYLCASKKLAGESDTQYFGPGTRLTVL.

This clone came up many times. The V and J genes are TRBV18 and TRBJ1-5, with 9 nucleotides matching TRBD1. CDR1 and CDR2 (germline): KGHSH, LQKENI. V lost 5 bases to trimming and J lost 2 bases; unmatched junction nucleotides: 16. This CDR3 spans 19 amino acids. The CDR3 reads CASSDSPGQGSIRNQPQHF. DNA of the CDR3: TGTGCCAGCTCAGATTCTCCGGGACAGGGATCTATCCGCAATCAGCCCCAGCATTTT. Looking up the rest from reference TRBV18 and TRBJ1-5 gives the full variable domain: NAGVMQNPRHLVRRRGQEARLRCSPMKGHSHVYWYRQLPEEGLKFMVYLQKENIIDESGMPKERFSAEFPKEGPSILRIQQVVRGDSAAYFCASSDSPGQGSIRNQPQHFGDGTRLSIL.

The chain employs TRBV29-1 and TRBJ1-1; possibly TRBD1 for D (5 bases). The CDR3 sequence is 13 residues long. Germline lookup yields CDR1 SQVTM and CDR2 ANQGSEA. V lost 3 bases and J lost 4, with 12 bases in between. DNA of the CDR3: TGCAGCGTTGAGGGGCTGATTACCACTGAAGCTTTCTTT. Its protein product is CSVEGLITTEAFF.

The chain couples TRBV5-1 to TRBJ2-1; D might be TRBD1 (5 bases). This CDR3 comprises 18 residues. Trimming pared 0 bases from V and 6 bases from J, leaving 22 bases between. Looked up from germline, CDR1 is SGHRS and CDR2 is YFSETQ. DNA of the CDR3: TGCGCCAGCAGCTTGGCCATTTCGTCAGGGAAATTAATCAATGAGCAGTTCTTC. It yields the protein CASSLAISSGKLINEQFF.